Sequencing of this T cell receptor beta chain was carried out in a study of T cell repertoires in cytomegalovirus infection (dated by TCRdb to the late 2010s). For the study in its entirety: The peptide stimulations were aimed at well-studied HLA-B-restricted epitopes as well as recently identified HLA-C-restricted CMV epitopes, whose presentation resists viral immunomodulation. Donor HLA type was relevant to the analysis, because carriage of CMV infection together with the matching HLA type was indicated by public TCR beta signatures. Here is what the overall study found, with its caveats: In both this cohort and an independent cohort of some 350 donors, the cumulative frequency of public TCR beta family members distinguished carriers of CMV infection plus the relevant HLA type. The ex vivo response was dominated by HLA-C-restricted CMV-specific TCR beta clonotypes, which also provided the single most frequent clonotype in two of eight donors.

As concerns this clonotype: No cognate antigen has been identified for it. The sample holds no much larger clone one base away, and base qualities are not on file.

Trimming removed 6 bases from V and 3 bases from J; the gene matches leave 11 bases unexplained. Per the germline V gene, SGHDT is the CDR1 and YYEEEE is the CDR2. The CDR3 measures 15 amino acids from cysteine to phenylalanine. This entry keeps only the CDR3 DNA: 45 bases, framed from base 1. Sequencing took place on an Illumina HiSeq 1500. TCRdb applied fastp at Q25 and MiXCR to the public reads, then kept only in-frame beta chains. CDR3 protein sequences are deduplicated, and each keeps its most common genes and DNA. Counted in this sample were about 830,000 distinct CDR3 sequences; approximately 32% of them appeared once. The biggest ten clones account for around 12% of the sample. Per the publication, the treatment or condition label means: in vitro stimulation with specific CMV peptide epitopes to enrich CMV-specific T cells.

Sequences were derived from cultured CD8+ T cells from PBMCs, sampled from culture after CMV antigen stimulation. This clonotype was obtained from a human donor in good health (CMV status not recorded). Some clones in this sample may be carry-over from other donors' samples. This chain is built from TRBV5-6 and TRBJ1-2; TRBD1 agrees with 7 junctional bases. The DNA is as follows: TGTGCCAGCACAGCTTGGGCAGGGGGGTACTATGGCTACACCTTC. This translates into CASTAWAGGYYGYTF. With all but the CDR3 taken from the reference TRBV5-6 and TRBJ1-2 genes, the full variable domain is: DAGVTQSPTHLIKTRGQQVTLRCSPKSGHDTVSWYQQALGQGPQFIFQYYEEEERQRGNFPDRFSGHQFPNYSSELNVNALLLGDSALYLCASTAWAGGYYGYTFGSGTRLTVV.